The next 22 T cell receptor beta chains were all read from a single sample in a study of blood T cell repertoires in COVID-19. Only in-frame clones appear in the TCRdb table, and some are missing; sequencing was by immunoSEQ multiplex PCR. The repertoire holds about 240,000 clones, with more than 85% as singletons. Source material: PBMCs or T cells enriched from blood (not recorded which). These receptors were collected from a woman between 25 and 40 years old who had recovered from COVID-19.

This clone was detected once. V and J are TRBV6-5 and TRBJ2-1; D unclear. The CDR3 is made up of 15 amino acids. Looked up from germline, CDR1 is MNHEY and CDR2 is SVGAGI. V lost 0 bases and J 0 bases, leaving 6 bases between the germline ends. This CDR3 reads CASSYSTDSYNEQFF. For the CDR3, the DNA is TGTGCCAGCAGTTACTCGACTGACTCCTACAATGAGCAGTTCTTC.

This chain joins TRBV4-1 and TRBJ1-2; 8 bases are a match to TRBD1. Losses at the gene ends were 3 bases for V and 5 bases for J; bases not matched to a gene: 11. The CDR3 runs to 16 residues. Germline CDR1 is MGHRA and CDR2 is YSYEKL. The CDR3 loop reads CASSHQGRTGWYGYTF. DNA for the CDR3: TGCGCCAGCAGCCATCAGGGGCGGACAGGGTGGTATGGCTACACCTTC.

V usage is TRBV10-1 and J usage is TRBJ1-5; no definite D call. The germline V and J ends were trimmed by 8 bases and 0 bases, with 14 bases remaining between them. The germline V gene has CDR1 WNHNN and CDR2 SYGVQD (reference sequence). CDR3 length: 15 amino acids. CDR3 region: CASALKYSSNQPQHF. For the CDR3, the DNA is TGCGCCAGCGCTCTTAAATACAGTAGCAATCAGCCCCAGCATTTT.

V and J are TRBV4-1 and TRBJ2-4, with 11 bases identical to TRBD1. The ends lost 1 base at V and 6 bases at J; junction bases unmatched: 14. The CDR3 sequence is 19 residues long. Germline CDR1 and CDR2: MGHRA and YSYEKL. CDR3 in amino acids: CASSQADGQGASVGNIQYF. DNA for the CDR3: TGCGCCAGCAGCCAAGCCGACGGACAGGGGGCGTCTGTCGGAAACATTCAGTACTTC.

The CDR3 nucleotides read TGTGCCAGCAGCCTTCAGGGGGCCGGGTATGGCTACACCTTC. Encoded protein: CASSLQGAGYGYTF. This chain joins TRBV9 and TRBJ1-2; 8 bases are a match to TRBD1. The CDR3 has 14 amino acids. The V gene's germline CDR1 is SGDLS and CDR2 YYNGEE. V gave up 4 bases and J gave up 5 bases; unmatched junction bases: 7. The variable domain in full, completed from reference TRBV9 and TRBJ1-2, reads DSGVTQTPKHLITATGQRVTLRCSPRSGDLSVYWYQQSLDQGLQFLIQYYNGEERAKGNILERFSAQQFPDLHSELNLSSLELGDSALYFCASSLQGAGYGYTFGSGTRLTVV.

The CDR3 bases are TGTGCCTGGAGTGTACCAGGGGAGAATGGAAACACCATATATTTT. Its translation is CAWSVPGENGNTIYF. The genes are TRBV30 and TRBJ1-3, with TRBD1 as a possible D gene (6 bases). Between the trimmed V and J ends, which lost 0 bases and 3 bases, there was a span of 12 bases. The length of the CDR3 is 15 residues. Per the germline V gene, CDR1 is GTSNPN and CDR2 is SVGIG (reference sequence).

This clone came up once. V usage is TRBV9 and J usage is TRBJ1-2; no clear D gene. From germline, CDR1 is SGDLS and CDR2 YYNGEE. The CDR3 is made up of 14 amino acids. The V and J ends lost 3 bases and 2 bases respectively, with 11 bases between them. CDR3 sequence: CASSGARGNYGYTF. The CDR3 nucleotides are TGTGCCAGCAGCGGAGCCCGAGGGAACTATGGCTACACCTTC.

V and J are TRBV18 and TRBJ2-7; no firm D call. With 2 bases removed from V and 7 bases from J, the gap between germline ends came to 9 bases. The germline V gene has CDR1 KGHSH and CDR2 LQKENI. CDR3 length: 12 residues. The CDR3 here is CASSPGQREQYF. The CDR3 coding sequence is TGTGCCAGCTCACCAGGGCAACGGGAGCAGTACTTC.

The chain has TRBV27 and TRBJ2-7, with D maybe TRBD1 (6 bases). This CDR3 comprises 15 residues. CDR1 and CDR2 (germline): MNHEY, SMNVEV (reference sequence). The V gene lost 3 bases and the J gene lost 5 bases, with 17 bases spanning the gap. The CDR3 loop is CASSLWGRDTDEQYF. The CDR3 DNA is TGTGCCAGCAGTTTGTGGGGCAGGGACACGGACGAGCAGTACTTC.

J is TRBJ1-2 and V is TRBV19, with 11 bases matching TRBD1. V lost 2 bases to trimming and J lost 7 bases; unmatched junction nucleotides: 6. Germline lookup yields CDR1 LNHDA and CDR2 SQIVND (reference sequence). The CDR3 sequence is 15 residues long. The CDR3 sequence: CASSIWGQGGLGYTF. The CDR3 nucleotides read TGTGCCAGTAGTATATGGGGACAGGGGGGCCTTGGCTACACCTTC.

This chain connects TRBV30 to TRBJ2-4; a possible D gene is TRBD2 (5 bases). CDR3 length: 14 residues. Germline-derived CDR1 and CDR2 are GTSNPN and SVGIG (reference sequence). V was trimmed by 2 bases and J by 13 bases, leaving 21 bases between them. This CDR3 is CAWSTDLIGGLQYF. CDR3 bases: TGTGCCTGGAGTACAGACCTGATCGGAGGACTGCAGTACTTC.

The rearrangement links TRBV27 to TRBJ1-1; maybe TRBD1 (6 bases). Germline CDR1 and CDR2: MNHEY and SMNVEV (reference sequence). The CDR3 contains 18 residues. V lost 3 bases and J lost 4, with 24 bases in between. The CDR3 here is CASSFFAGGASLGTEAFF. The CDR3 DNA sequence: TGTGCCAGCAGTTTTTTTGCGGGGGGCGCTTCGCTGGGCACTGAAGCTTTCTTT.

In this sample, this clone turned up a few times. The chain employs TRBV27 and TRBJ2-7, with D possibly being TRBD2 (6 bases). This CDR3 is 13 amino acids long. Trimming took off 3 bases at V and 0 bases at J, with 6 bases between the two ends. Looked up from germline, CDR1 is MNHEY and CDR2 is SMNVEV (reference sequence). The CDR3 reads CASSLTSSYEQYF. CDR3 DNA: TGTGCCAGCAGTTTGACTAGCTCCTACGAGCAGTACTTC.

The sample holds one count of this clone. The rearrangement joins TRBV7-9 to TRBJ2-1; 8 bases are shared with TRBD2. This CDR3 region has 16 residues. V lost 2 bases and J lost 5; bases outside the gene matches: 8. The germline V gene encodes CDR1 SEHNR and CDR2 FQNEAQ (reference sequence). The CDR3 region is CASSLRDGGADNEQFF. The CDR3 bases are TGTGCCAGCAGCTTAAGAGACGGGGGGGCGGACAATGAGCAGTTCTTC.

The chain couples TRBV5-6 to TRBJ2-7, with 7 bases fitting TRBD2. V was pared by 3 bases and J by 4 bases, with 7 bases of the junction left unmatched. The CDR3 length is 14 residues. Per the germline V gene, CDR1 is SGHDT and CDR2 is YYEEEE. The CDR3 nucleotides are TGTGCCAGCAGCTCGGGACTACTTTATTACGAGCAGTACTTC. Translating it yields CASSSGLLYYEQYF.

The chain couples TRBV7-3 to TRBJ2-1, with D possibly matching TRBD2 (6 bases). Germline values: CDR1 SGHTA, CDR2 FQGTGA. The V end lost 1 base, the J end lost 10 bases, and 11 bases lay between the germline ends. This CDR3 has 13 amino acids. In DNA form, the CDR3 reads TGTGCCAGCAGCTTAAGTCTCAGCGGGGAGCAGTTCTTC. Translation gives CASSLSLSGEQFF.

This clone was counted only a few times. This chain joins TRBV6-5 and TRBJ2-3; 9 bases line up with TRBD1. J lost 4 bases, V lost 8 bases, and 7 bases had no gene match. CDR1 is MNHEY and CDR2 is SVGAGI in the germline V gene. The CDR3 sequence is 14 residues long. CDR3 amino acids: CASFRQGVADTQYF. DNA of the CDR3: TGTGCCAGCTTCCGACAGGGGGTGGCAGATACGCAGTATTTT.

This chain connects TRBV27 to TRBJ2-7, with TRBD2 identical over 8 bases. Unmatched junction bases numbered 12, after V lost 2 bases and J lost 6 bases. Germline-derived CDR1 and CDR2 are MNHEY and SMNVEV (reference sequence). The CDR3 runs 16 residues. This CDR3 is CASSLRGRGGRTEQYF. The CDR3 DNA follows: TGTGCCAGCAGTTTAAGGGGTCGGGGCGGGAGGACCGAGCAGTACTTC.

The J gene is TRBJ1-1, the V gene TRBV3-1 (or the pseudogene TRBV3-2); TRBD1 might be the D (6 bases). The CDR3 consists of 13 residues. Trimming stripped 4 bases from V and 4 bases from J, with 10 bases between. Germline CDR1 reads LGHDT; CDR2 reads YNNKEL (reference sequence). The CDR3: CASSPQGGTEAFF. The CDR3 DNA is TGTGCCAGCAGCCCACAGGGTGGCACTGAAGCTTTCTTT.

CDR3 amino acids: CATSNPGQGKRMYNQPQHF. The CDR3 DNA is TGTGCCACCTCCAACCCGGGACAGGGAAAACGAATGTACAATCAGCCCCAGCATTTT. The genes are TRBV19 and TRBJ1-5; 9 bases line up with TRBD1. Germline trimming cut 10 bases from V and 3 bases from J; bases unmatched to any gene: 22. The CDR3 runs 19 residues. Germline CDR1 LNHDA, CDR2 SQIVND (reference sequence).

The chain has TRBV2 and TRBJ1-3; D might be TRBD1 (6 bases). This CDR3 is 16 amino acids long. The V end lost 4 bases, the J end lost 0 bases, and 13 bases lay between the germline ends. Germline CDR1 is SNHLY and CDR2 is FYNNEI. The CDR3: CASSAVDRSSGNTIYF. CDR3 DNA: TGTGCCAGCAGTGCAGTTGACAGGAGCTCTGGAAACACCATATATTTT.

The chain joins TRBV25-1 to TRBJ2-1; tentative D call: TRBD2 (5 bases). The CDR3 spans 13 residues. Deletions cut 2 bases from V and 8 bases from J, with 10 bases between. CDR1 MGHDK and CDR2 SYGVNS come from the germline V gene. The CDR3 here is CASSENNGDEQFF. For the CDR3, the DNA is TGTGCCAGCAGTGAAAATAACGGGGATGAGCAGTTCTTC.